One sample yielded the 31 T cell receptor beta chains listed below, sequenced in a study of blood T cell repertoires in COVID-19. Measured with immunoSEQ multiplex PCR; TCRdb has only the in-frame clones, and not every one. Of about 430,000 clones listed, 70% to 90% are singletons. The material sequenced was PBMCs or T cells enriched from blood (not recorded which). These receptor sequences come from a woman between 18 and 30 years old who had been exposed to COVID-19.

This clone was seen a few times. Other DNA sequences in the same sample also yield this CDR3. The chain carries TRBV2 and TRBJ2-7; perhaps TRBD2 as D (6 bases). CDR3 length: 14 amino acids. Germline values: CDR1 SNHLY, CDR2 FYNNEI. Trimming took off 5 bases at V and 4 bases at J, with 15 bases between the two ends. This CDR3 reads CASSSGLNRYEQYF. The CDR3 region has the DNA TGTGCCAGCAGTTCGGGACTGAACCGGTACGAGCAGTACTTC.

This clone has just a few counts. The chain links TRBV18 to TRBJ1-2; D is uncertain. The CDR3 is 13 amino acids. Trimming cost V 2 bases and J 7 bases, with 11 bases left between them. Germline CDR1 reads KGHSH; CDR2 reads LQKENI. This CDR3 reads CASSPAGKGGYTF. The CDR3, as DNA: TGTGCCAGCTCACCAGCGGGGAAGGGTGGCTACACCTTC.

This clone was detected only a few times. The rearrangement joins TRBV28 to TRBJ2-7; 11 bases agree with TRBD2. The CDR3 runs to 15 residues. The trim removed 8 bases at V and 0 bases at J, leaving 6 bases unmatched. The V gene's germline CDR1 is MDHEN and CDR2 SYDVKM. Written as DNA, the CDR3 is TGTGCCAGCCTACTAGCGGGAGAGGGCTCCTACGAGCAGTACTTC. Protein sequence: CASLLAGEGSYEQYF.

Remarks on this clone: Other DNA sequences within the sample encode an identical CDR3. V usage is TRBV3-1 (or the pseudogene TRBV3-2) and J usage is TRBJ2-1, with TRBD1 as a possible D gene (5 bases). The germline gives CDR1 LGHDT, CDR2 YNNKEL (reference sequence). This CDR3 is 14 amino acids long. V was cut by 1 base and J by 4 bases, with 8 bases left in between. Here the CDR3 DNA reads TGTGCCAGCAGCCAAGTGCAGGGTTACAATGAGCAGTTCTTC. This translates into CASSQVQGYNEQFF.

V is TRBV4-2 and J is TRBJ1-4; D ambiguous. There are 15 residues in the CDR3. Trimming took off 1 base at V and 6 bases at J, with 12 bases between the two ends. The germline CDR1 and CDR2 sequences are LGHNA and YNFKEQ. The CDR3 here is CASSQGQTGYEKLFF. CDR3 DNA: TGTGCCAGCAGCCAAGGCCAGACCGGGTATGAAAAACTGTTTTTT.

The gene calls are TRBV4-2 and TRBJ2-2, with D hard to call. CDR1 is LGHNA, CDR2 YNFKEQ, per germline. Trimming shortened V by 4 bases and J by 2 bases, and 8 bases separated the two germline ends. There are 14 residues in the CDR3. CDR3 loop: CASSPPGNTGELFF. The DNA for the CDR3 is TGTGCCAGCAGCCCCCCGGGTAACACCGGGGAGCTGTTTTTT.

J is TRBJ2-3 and V is TRBV6-5, with D tentatively TRBD1 (6 bases). CDR1 is MNHEY and CDR2 is SVGAGI in the germline V gene. This CDR3 spans 14 amino acids. V shed 2 bases and J shed 5 bases, with 11 bases lying between them. In DNA, the CDR3 is TGTGCCAGCAGTTACGGGGGCCCGCTAGATACGCAGTATTTT. Protein sequence: CASSYGGPLDTQYF.

V and J are TRBV7-9 and TRBJ1-5, with D perhaps matching TRBD1 (5 bases). CDR3 length equals 13 residues. V was shortened by 5 bases and J by 6 bases, with 11 bases between the two germline ends. In germline, CDR1 is SEHNR, CDR2 FQNEAQ (reference sequence). The CDR3 DNA reads TGTGCCAGCAGCCGTGACGGGGGTCAGCCCCAGCATTTT. Encoded protein: CASSRDGGQPQHF.

The J gene is TRBJ2-3, the V gene TRBV4-1; the match to TRBD2 covers 7 bases. The CDR3 is made up of 13 amino acids. Germline values: CDR1 MGHRA, CDR2 YSYEKL. The V segment lost 3 bases and the J segment 6 bases; nucleotides outside the gene matches: 3. CDR3 nucleotide sequence: TGCGCCAGCAGCCAGGGGCGGGGGGATACGCAGTATTTT. It is translated as CASSQGRGDTQYF.

The gene calls are TRBV19 and TRBJ1-6, with 8 bases matching TRBD1. The CDR3 length is 12 residues. The V gene end was trimmed by 5 bases and the J gene end by 15 bases; junction bases not matched to a gene: 6. Per germline, CDR1 LNHDA and CDR2 SQIVND (reference sequence). The CDR3 spells CASSDRTGLLHF. The CDR3 nucleotides read TGTGCCAGTAGTGACCGGACAGGGCTCCTCCACTTT. Full variable domain (outside the CDR3, taken from reference TRBV19 and TRBJ1-6): DGGITQSPKYLFRKEGQNVTLSCEQNLNHDAMYWYRQDPGQGLRLIYYSQIVNDFQKGDIAEGYSVSREKKESFPLTVTSAQKNPTAFYLCASSDRTGLLHFGNGTRLTVT.

The sample holds many counts of this clone. The J gene is TRBJ2-5, the V gene TRBV6-5; TRBD2 agrees at 12 bases. V lost 4 bases, J lost 2 bases, and 5 bases stayed unmatched. CDR1 MNHEY and CDR2 SVGAGI come from the germline V gene. The CDR3 loop spans 16 amino acids. The DNA for the CDR3 is TGTGCCAGCAGTTCACTAGCGGGGGGAGGTCAAGAGACCCAGTACTTC. Translating it yields CASSSLAGGGQETQYF.

This clone was seen a handful of times. The chain is built from TRBV3-1 (or the pseudogene TRBV3-2) and TRBJ1-6, with D hard to call. In germline, CDR1 is LGHDT, CDR2 YNNKEL (reference sequence). The CDR3 contains 15 residues. V was cut by 0 bases and J by 7 bases, with 10 bases left in between. CDR3 residues: CASSQDSRINSPLHF. CDR3 DNA sequence: TGTGCCAGCAGCCAAGACAGCAGGATAAATTCACCCCTCCACTTT.

This chain joins TRBV19 and TRBJ2-1; D is unresolved. The V gene's germline CDR1 is LNHDA and CDR2 SQIVND (reference sequence). V was trimmed by 5 bases and J by 5 bases, leaving 13 bases between them. The CDR3 spans 14 residues. CDR3 sequence: CASSAAVGHNEQFF. CDR3 DNA: TGTGCCAGTAGTGCTGCGGTTGGTCACAATGAGCAGTTCTTC.

V is TRBV27 and J is TRBJ2-3; D gene unclear. V lost 0 bases, J lost 2 bases, and 3 bases lay in between. Germline assignment: CDR1 MNHEY and CDR2 SMNVEV (reference sequence). The CDR3 runs to 13 residues. In DNA, the CDR3 is TGTGCCAGCAGTTTATCCTCCACAGATACGCAGTATTTT. It codes for CASSLSSTDTQYF.

This sequence joins TRBV13 and TRBJ1-2; no clear D gene. V gave up 5 bases and J gave up 0 bases, with 10 bases separating them. Germline V gives CDR1 PRHDT, CDR2 FYEKMQ (reference sequence). The CDR3 totals 14 residues. Here the CDR3 reads CASSTGLTNYGYTF. The DNA for the CDR3 is TGTGCCAGCAGCACGGGTCTAACTAACTATGGCTACACCTTC.

The chain has TRBV27 and TRBJ1-5, with D possibly being TRBD1 (5 bases). The V gene lost 7 bases and the J gene lost 6 bases, with 13 bases spanning the gap. CDR1 and CDR2 (germline): MNHEY, SMNVEV (reference sequence). The CDR3 runs to 13 residues. The chain's CDR3 is CASTRGVGQPQHF. CDR3 DNA: TGTGCCAGCACAAGGGGTGTGGGTCAGCCCCAGCATTTT.

The rearrangement uses TRBV7-2 and TRBJ2-7; the match to TRBD1 covers 7 bases. J gave up 7 bases and V 5 bases, and 5 bases lay outside the gene matches. CDR3 length equals 12 residues. Germline assignment: CDR1 SGHTA and CDR2 FQGNSA. CDR3 coding DNA: TGTGCCAGCAGCAGCCGGGACAGTGAGCAGTACTTC. Amino acid sequence: CASSSRDSEQYF.

The chain links TRBV27 to TRBJ2-5, with D possibly TRBD1 on 6 matching bases. Germline assignment: CDR1 MNHEY and CDR2 SMNVEV (reference sequence). The CDR3 runs 14 residues. V lost 6 bases, J lost 1 base, and 12 bases lay in between. The CDR3 DNA is TGTGCCAGCAGACCTTGGACAGTCCAAGAGACCCAGTACTTC. Its translation is CASRPWTVQETQYF.

This chain joins TRBV5-6 and TRBJ2-1; 8 bases are a match to TRBD2. This CDR3 has 17 amino acids. V trimming: 5 bases; J trimming: 1 base; junction bases outside the gene matches: 11. The V gene's germline CDR1 is SGHDT and CDR2 YYEEEE. The CDR3 coding sequence is TGTGCCAGCAGGTGGGAGCCGGGACTAGATTCCTACAATGAGCAGTTCTTC. This codes for CASRWEPGLDSYNEQFF.

The chain links TRBV18 to TRBJ1-2; no clear D. Germline values: CDR1 KGHSH, CDR2 LQKENI. The CDR3 has 14 amino acids. The V and J ends lost 1 base and 3 bases respectively, with 9 bases between them. CDR3 DNA sequence: TGTGCCAGCTCACCACGTCGGAGTGACTATGGCTACACCTTC. Protein product: CASSPRRSDYGYTF.

The chain joins TRBV6-2 or TRBV6-3 to TRBJ2-2; D is unclear. The germline V gene encodes CDR1 MNHEY and CDR2 SVGEGT. Trimming cost V 7 bases and J 1 base, with 10 bases left between them. This CDR3 region has 14 residues. The DNA for the CDR3 is TGTGCCAGCACCCCCCACGGGAACACCGGGGAGCTGTTTTTT. Its protein product is CASTPHGNTGELFF.

The chain combines TRBV5-1 with TRBJ1-2; D not certain. Deletions cut 1 base from V and 7 bases from J, with 8 bases between. Looked up from germline, CDR1 is SGHRS and CDR2 is YFSETQ. The CDR3 consists of 12 residues. CDR3 in amino acids: CASSLSGAGYTF. Here the CDR3 DNA reads TGCGCCAGCAGCTTGAGTGGAGCTGGCTACACCTTC.

The chain uses TRBV9 and TRBJ2-6; D remains unclear. CDR1 and CDR2 (germline): SGDLS, YYNGEE. Trimming took 3 bases from V and 0 from J, leaving 10 bases between them. This CDR3 region has 16 residues. In DNA, the CDR3 is TGTGCCAGCAGCGGTAACGAGGTCTCTGGGGCCAACGTCCTGACTTTC. It specifies CASSGNEVSGANVLTF.

The J gene is TRBJ2-1, the V gene TRBV6-2 or TRBV6-3; possibly TRBD1 for D (6 bases). The germline V gene encodes CDR1 MNHEY and CDR2 SVGEGT. This CDR3 region has 15 residues. Trimming shortened V by 6 bases and J by 4 bases, and 16 bases separated the two germline ends. In DNA, the CDR3 is TGTGCCAGCAGCCAGGGGTGGGAAAGATACAATGAGCAGTTCTTC. Translating gives CASSQGWERYNEQFF.

CDR3 loop: CASQGAGSSEKLFF. DNA for the CDR3: TGCGCCAGTCAGGGGGCAGGATCGTCCGAAAAACTGTTTTTT. The chain couples TRBV4-1 to TRBJ1-4; 8 positions agree with TRBD1. Germline V CDR1 and CDR2: MGHRA, YSYEKL. J gave up 8 bases and V 9 bases, and 11 bases lay outside the gene matches. The CDR3 contains 14 residues.

This chain joins TRBV5-8 and TRBJ2-7; 8 bases align to TRBD1. Unmatched junction bases numbered 6, after V lost 4 bases and J lost 3 bases. Per the germline V gene, CDR1 is SGHTS and CDR2 is YDEGEE. This CDR3 is built from 14 residues. CDR3 DNA sequence: TGTGCCAGCAGCCAGGACAGGGAATTCTACGAGCAGTACTTC. Its translation is CASSQDREFYEQYF.

The rearrangement joins TRBV18 to TRBJ1-1; D gene ambiguous. This CDR3 has 16 amino acids. Trimming shortened V by 2 bases and J by 3 bases, and 16 bases separated the two germline ends. Germline CDR1 KGHSH, CDR2 LQKENI. DNA for the CDR3: TGTGCCAGCTCACCAATGGGTTCCGGAGCGGACACTGAAGCTTTCTTT. It translates to CASSPMGSGADTEAFF.

The chain links TRBV7-9 to TRBJ2-5; TRBD1 might be the D (5 bases). The CDR3 spans 12 residues. Per the germline V gene, CDR1 is SEHNR and CDR2 is FQNEAQ (reference sequence). V was pared by 5 bases and J by 5 bases, with 9 bases between. CDR3 sequence: CASSQPGETQYF. In DNA, the CDR3 is TGTGCCAGCAGCCAGCCAGGGGAGACCCAGTACTTC.

The chain is built from TRBV10-1 and TRBJ2-1; 9 bases are shared with TRBD2. Trimming cost V 3 bases and J 7 bases; bases outside gene matches: 10. CDR3 length: 16 amino acids. Germline values: CDR1 WNHNN, CDR2 SYGVQD (reference sequence). CDR3 in amino acids: CASSDLAGAGGNEQFF. CDR3 DNA sequence: TGCGCCAGCAGTGATTTAGCGGGAGCGGGGGGAAATGAGCAGTTCTTC.

The V and J genes are TRBV18 and TRBJ1-2, with a tentative D call TRBD1 (6 bases). The CDR3 is made up of 16 amino acids. CDR1 and CDR2 from the germline V gene are KGHSH and LQKENI. The V and J ends lost 3 bases and 0 bases respectively, with 14 bases between them. CDR3 loop: CASSPRKQGSNYGYTF. As DNA, the CDR3 is TGTGCCAGCTCACCTAGAAAACAGGGATCTAACTATGGCTACACCTTC.

This sequence joins TRBV6-5 and TRBJ1-6, with D possibly TRBD1 on 5 matching bases. Trimming shortened V by 4 bases and J by 0 bases, and 7 bases separated the two germline ends. This CDR3 has 15 residues. The germline gives CDR1 MNHEY, CDR2 SVGAGI. In DNA, the CDR3 is TGTGCCAGCAGTTCTCAGGGCTCCTATAATTCACCCCTCCACTTT. As protein: CASSSQGSYNSPLHF.